This TCR beta chain was sequenced for a study of molecular identifiers for immune sequencing clone quantification. The V and J ends lost 10 bases and 1 base respectively, with 26 bases between them. The CDR3 is 17 amino acids. Germline V gives CDR1 SEHNR, CDR2 FQNEAQ (reference sequence). TCRdb re-derived calls from the PCR reads in MiXCR, one entry per CDR3 protein. Of over 600,000 distinct CDR3 sequences listed, just under 20% are singletons. The sequenced material came from naive CD8+ T cells from blood, with Jurkat cell RNA spiked in. Noted subset: FACS-sorted CD8+CD4-CCR7+CD45RA+ naive T cells. This TCR was recovered from a human donor in good health. Some libraries in this study had Jurkat cell RNA spiked in. This chain connects TRBV7-9 to TRBJ2-7, with a tentative D call TRBD2 (5 bases). The CDR3 reads CATKPRETGGPSYEQYF. The CDR3 DNA is TGTGCCACCAAACCTAGGGAAACTGGCGGGCCATCCTACGAGCAGTACTTC.